These 28 T cell receptor beta chains were sequenced from one sample in a study of vaccination effects on CD4 cells after COVID-19. TCRdb's table, derived via immunoSEQ multiplex PCR, lists solely in-frame clones and lacks some. The sample records about 66,000 clones, approximately 76% being singletons. Viral peptide pool expansion of antigen-specific CD4+ T cells preceded sequencing in the ViraFEST assay. Isolating CD4+ T cells followed approximately 10 days of culture. The vaccine given was either BNT162b2 or mRNA-1273, in two doses. For these receptors, no antigen is known. This material consisted of CD4+ T cells from PBMCs cultured with HCoV-OC43 spike peptides, taken after COVID-19 vaccination. Subset in this sample: HCoV-OC43 spike overlapping peptide pool stimulation. The source is a human donor who received a COVID-19 vaccine.

This clone was counted only a few times. The V call is TRBV4-1, the J call TRBJ1-3, with D uncertain. The CDR3 is 16 amino acids. Germline CDR1 MGHRA, CDR2 YSYEKL. With 2 bases removed from V and 0 bases from J, the gap between germline ends came to 11 bases. CDR3 loop: CASSQLGRSSGNTIYF. The DNA of the CDR3 is TGCGCCAGCAGCCAATTAGGACGGAGCTCTGGAAACACCATATATTTT.

The chain carries TRBV3-1 (or the pseudogene TRBV3-2) and TRBJ2-3; either TRBD1 or TRBD2 may fit D (6 bases each). CDR1 LGHDT and CDR2 YNNKEL come from the germline V gene (reference sequence). The CDR3 has 16 residues. V was trimmed by 4 bases and J by 2 bases, leaving 16 bases between them. The CDR3 reads CASSPHWRGVTDTQYF. The DNA of the CDR3 is TGTGCCAGCAGCCCTCATTGGAGGGGGGTCACAGATACGCAGTATTTT.

This clone came up a few times. The rearrangement links TRBV5-1 to TRBJ1-5; D is perhaps TRBD1 (6 bases). V gave up 5 bases and J gave up 7 bases, with 13 bases separating them. The CDR3 is 13 residues long. Germline V gives CDR1 SGHRS, CDR2 YFSETQ. Here the CDR3 DNA reads TGCGCCAGCAGACAGGGCCCCAGGCAGCCCCAGCATTTT. This translates into CASRQGPRQPQHF.

The chain is built from TRBV27 and TRBJ2-3; no firm D call. There are 14 residues in the CDR3. Deletions cut 3 bases from V and 1 base from J, with 8 bases between. From germline, CDR1 is MNHEY and CDR2 SMNVEV (reference sequence). The CDR3, as DNA: TGTGCCAGCAGTTTCTCTGGGGGCACAGATACGCAGTATTTT. It is translated as CASSFSGGTDTQYF.

The chain has TRBV2 and TRBJ2-2, with 10 bases that match TRBD1. This CDR3 has 18 amino acids. Germline loops: CDR1 SNHLY, CDR2 FYNNEI. Trimming took 1 base from V and 4 from J; bases not matched to a gene: 9. The CDR3 protein is CASSEGPGTGVGTGELFF. The CDR3 DNA reads as TGTGCCAGCAGTGAAGGCCCTGGGACAGGGGTCGGCACCGGGGAGCTGTTTTTT. Drawing the rest from reference TRBV2 and TRBJ2-2, the complete variable domain is EPEVTQTPSHQVTQMGQEVILRCVPISNHLYFYWYRQILGQKVEFLVSFYNNEISEKSEIFDDQFSVERPDGSNFTLKIRSTKLEDSAMYFCASSEGPGTGVGTGELFFGEGSRLTVL.

V gene TRBV6-2 or TRBV6-3 combines with J gene TRBJ1-2; TRBD1 might be the D (5 bases). CDR1 and CDR2 (germline): MNHEY, SVGEGT. V dropped 0 bases and J dropped 4 bases, with 12 bases sitting between them. This CDR3 region has 15 residues. CDR3: CASSYSQGVGYGYTF. CDR3 coding DNA: TGTGCCAGCAGTTACTCTCAGGGTGTGGGCTATGGCTACACCTTC.

The gene calls are TRBV9 and TRBJ1-2, with D hard to call. The CDR3 has 13 amino acids. V was trimmed by 4 bases and J by 7 bases, leaving 14 bases between them. The germline gives CDR1 SGDLS, CDR2 YYNGEE. The CDR3 here is CASSFGVLRGYTF. The CDR3 bases are TGTGCCAGCAGCTTCGGGGTGTTGCGTGGCTACACCTTC.

To note about this clone: The same CDR3 arises from other DNA sequences in this sample as well. The chain recombines TRBV5-4 with TRBJ2-3; tentatively, D is TRBD2 (6 bases). With 2 bases removed from V and 3 bases from J, the gap between germline ends came to 10 bases. CDR3 size: 14 residues. Germline V gene data show CDR1 as SGHNT and CDR2 as YYREEE (reference sequence). The CDR3 reads CASSFGGGTDTQYF. The CDR3 DNA follows: TGTGCCAGCAGCTTTGGTGGGGGGACAGATACGCAGTATTTT.

The V gene is TRBV9, the J gene TRBJ2-1; 15 nucleotides line up with TRBD2. Germline V lookup: CDR1 SGDLS, CDR2 YYNGEE. Germline trimming cut 4 bases from V and 2 bases from J; bases unmatched to any gene: 7. The CDR3 runs 18 residues. The CDR3 DNA is TGTGCCAGCAGCACTAGGACTAGCGGGGGGGCCCCCTACAATGAGCAGTTCTTC. Encoded protein: CASSTRTSGGAPYNEQFF.

The chain uses TRBV12-3 or TRBV12-4 and TRBJ1-2; the D is unclear. V lost 7 bases, J lost 8 bases, and 17 bases lay in between. The CDR3 totals 13 residues. The CDR3 loop reads CASTQGAGRGYTF. CDR3 DNA sequence: TGTGCCAGCACCCAAGGAGCAGGAAGGGGCTACACCTTC.

The CDR3 loop is CASTRGSSGWDTQYF. The CDR3 DNA reads as TGTGCCAGCACCCGCGGGTCTAGCGGGTGGGATACGCAGTATTTT. The gene calls are TRBV28 and TRBJ2-3; 8 bases line up with TRBD2. The CDR3 consists of 15 residues. With V trimmed by 7 bases and J by 6 bases, 12 bases remained unmatched. Germline V gene lookup returns CDR1 MDHEN and CDR2 SYDVKM.

J is TRBJ2-7 and V is TRBV14; D gene uncertain. The germline gives CDR1 SGHDN, CDR2 FVKESK. V lost 4 bases and J lost 3, with 10 bases in between. The CDR3 runs 13 residues. Written as DNA, the CDR3 is TGTGCCAGCAGCCGACAACACAACTACGAGCAGTACGTC. Amino acids: CASSRQHNYEQYV.

The V and J genes are TRBV20-1 and TRBJ2-5, with D unresolved. V was cut by 6 bases and J by 5 bases, with 10 bases left in between. Germline values: CDR1 DFQATT, CDR2 SNEGSKA (reference sequence). The CDR3 spans 11 residues. CDR3 protein: CSAAGMETQYF. CDR3 coding DNA: TGCAGTGCGGCAGGCATGGAGACCCAGTACTTC.

This chain links TRBV27 with TRBJ2-1; TRBD2 aligns across 12 bases. The germline V gene encodes CDR1 MNHEY and CDR2 SMNVEV (reference sequence). The CDR3 has 15 amino acids. The V and J ends lost 5 bases and 2 bases, in that order; junction bases with no gene match: 1. CDR3 sequence: CASSRTSGAYNEQFF. The CDR3 nucleotides read TGTGCCAGCAGTCGGACTAGCGGGGCCTACAATGAGCAGTTCTTC.

With regard to this clone: The same CDR3 can be traced to other DNA sequences in this sample. The chain uses TRBV18 and TRBJ2-5; D perhaps matches TRBD2 (6 bases). The V and J ends lost 3 bases and 3 bases respectively, with 8 bases between them. This CDR3 spans 13 amino acids. The germline V gene encodes CDR1 KGHSH and CDR2 LQKENI. CDR3 DNA sequence: TGTGCCAGCTCACCTGGAGGGAAAGAGACCCAGTACTTC. Translating gives CASSPGGKETQYF.

This clone was detected a few times. V usage is TRBV5-6 and J usage is TRBJ2-7; 7 bases are shared with TRBD2. CDR1 is SGHDT and CDR2 is YYEEEE in the germline V gene. The CDR3 has 16 residues. With V trimmed by 4 bases and J by 3 bases, 13 bases remained unmatched. CDR3 region: CASSPFLLAEIYEQYV. The CDR3 DNA reads TGTGCCAGCAGCCCCTTCCTCCTAGCGGAGATCTACGAGCAGTACGTC.

This rearrangement joins TRBV6-5 to TRBJ1-1; D gene unclear. The germline gives CDR1 MNHEY, CDR2 SVGAGI. This CDR3 has 13 amino acids. Deletions cut 0 bases from V and 10 bases from J, with 12 bases between. CDR3 DNA: TGTGCCAGCAGTTACTCAGGAGGGTATGGAGCTTTCTTT. This encodes CASSYSGGYGAFF.

The chain combines TRBV6-5 with TRBJ1-2; D ambiguous. V was pared by 5 bases and J by 8 bases, with 15 bases between. Germline lookup yields CDR1 MNHEY and CDR2 SVGAGI. This CDR3 spans 13 amino acids. The CDR3 reads CASSPPASEGYTF. Written as DNA, the CDR3 is TGTGCCAGCAGTCCACCGGCCTCTGAGGGCTACACCTTC.

The chain combines TRBV7-2 with TRBJ2-4; D ambiguous. The germline V and J ends were trimmed by 5 bases and 7 bases, with 12 bases remaining between them. Germline CDR1 SGHTA, CDR2 FQGNSA. The CDR3 consists of 13 residues. CDR3 amino acids: CASSDRTPNIQYF. CDR3 DNA: TGTGCCAGCAGCGATAGGACCCCGAACATTCAGTACTTC.

The V call is TRBV7-8, the J call TRBJ2-5; 9 bases fit TRBD2. Germline values: CDR1 SGHVS, CDR2 FQNEAQ. The CDR3 extends over 14 amino acids. V shed 6 bases, J shed 5 bases, and the junction held 7 bases outside the gene matches. The CDR3 region is CASSRGLAGETQYF. The DNA of the CDR3 is TGTGCCAGCAGTCGAGGGCTAGCGGGGGAGACCCAGTACTTC.

The chain links TRBV9 to TRBJ1-1; D possibly corresponds to TRBD1 (6 bases). The V gene's germline CDR1 is SGDLS and CDR2 YYNGEE. Trimming took off 3 bases at V and 5 bases at J, with 17 bases between the two ends. This CDR3 is 15 amino acids long. This chain's CDR3 is CASSGGQPLMTEAFF. As DNA, the CDR3 is TGTGCCAGCAGCGGCGGACAGCCCCTTATGACTGAAGCTTTCTTT.

This clone was seen more than once but under ten times. The chain joins TRBV7-9 to TRBJ2-3, with D possibly being TRBD2 (5 bases). Germline V gives CDR1 SEHNR, CDR2 FQNEAQ (reference sequence). The CDR3 consists of 15 residues. The V gene lost 5 bases and the J gene lost 7 bases, with 19 bases spanning the gap. CDR3 DNA sequence: TGTGCCAGCAGCCTCATCGCGGGTCCCCGAAATACGCAGTATTTT. Its protein is CASSLIAGPRNTQYF.

The chain is built from TRBV2 and TRBJ1-2, with TRBD1 as a possible D gene (5 bases). CDR1 and CDR2 from the germline V gene are SNHLY and FYNNEI. The CDR3 totals 14 residues. Trimming shortened V by 6 bases and J by 0 bases, and 11 bases separated the two germline ends. Here the CDR3 reads CASRGQLSNYGYTF. For the CDR3, the DNA is TGTGCCAGCAGGGGGCAGCTATCTAACTATGGCTACACCTTC.

This chain uses TRBV5-1 with TRBJ1-4, with unresolved D. Germline V gene sequence: CDR1 SGHRS, CDR2 YFSETQ. The ends were cut back, 3 bases at V and 0 bases at J, with 12 bases in the middle. The CDR3 is 16 residues long. CDR3 region: CASSSWAGATNEKLFF. CDR3 bases: TGCGCCAGCAGCTCGTGGGCCGGCGCAACTAATGAAAAACTGTTTTTT.

This chain uses TRBV6-1 with TRBJ1-4; D gene uncertain. V lost 3 bases, J lost 1 base, and 12 bases lay in between. This CDR3 has 16 residues. The germline CDR1 and CDR2 sequences are MNHNS and SASEGT. CDR3 residues: CASSDHHSRTNEKLFF. The CDR3 coding sequence is TGTGCCAGCAGTGACCACCACAGTAGAACTAATGAAAAACTGTTTTTT.

The CDR3 DNA sequence: TGTGCCAGCAGTGAATTGGGGTCGGGCAATCAGCCCCAGCATTTT. Protein: CASSELGSGNQPQHF. V gene TRBV25-1 combines with J gene TRBJ1-5; D call uncertain. Germline CDR1 is MGHDK and CDR2 is SYGVNS. There are 15 residues in the CDR3. Deletions cut 1 base from V and 2 bases from J, with 9 bases between.

The chain combines TRBV4-3 with TRBJ1-2; D is unclear. V shed 3 bases and J shed 4 bases, with 15 bases lying between them. Germline CDR1 reads LGHNA; CDR2 reads YSLEER. The CDR3 is 15 residues long. This CDR3 reads CASSQGPLTGYGYTF. In nucleotides, the CDR3 is TGCGCCAGCAGCCAGGGCCCTCTCACCGGCTATGGCTACACCTTC.

V gene TRBV2 combines with J gene TRBJ1-2; 9 nucleotides align to TRBD1. The CDR3 is made up of 13 amino acids. Germline lookup yields CDR1 SNHLY and CDR2 FYNNEI. With V trimmed by 7 bases and J by 8 bases, 8 bases remained unmatched. This chain's CDR3 is CASTGTGTGGYTF. In DNA, the CDR3 is TGTGCCAGCACCGGGACAGGGACGGGCGGCTACACCTTC. Full variable domain (remainder filled in from reference TRBV2 and TRBJ1-2): EPEVTQTPSHQVTQMGQEVILRCVPISNHLYFYWYRQILGQKVEFLVSFYNNEISEKSEIFDDQFSVERPDGSNFTLKIRSTKLEDSAMYFCASTGTGTGGYTFGSGTRLTVV.